These 11 T cell receptor beta chains were all obtained from the same sample, sequenced in a study of shared clonotypes between healthy human individuals. The assay was immunoSEQ multiplex PCR, and TCRdb's table has in-frame clones only and misses some. The sample has over a million clones, around 95% seen once. Input material: naive CD4+ T cells sorted from blood. Subset here: CD45RA+ positively selected. These receptors all stem from a man aged 25 to 40 in good health.

This chain joins TRBV18 and TRBJ2-7; the D gene could be TRBD1 or TRBD2 (5 bases each). The CDR3 runs to 15 residues. V gave up 2 bases and J gave up 6 bases, with 17 bases separating them. Germline V lookup: CDR1 KGHSH, CDR2 LQKENI. The CDR3 loop reads CASSPYPGPRAEQYF. Here the CDR3 DNA reads TGTGCCAGCTCACCATACCCGGGACCTAGAGCCGAGCAGTACTTC.

The rearrangement uses TRBV10-1 and TRBJ2-5; D gene uncertain. The V end was cut by 1 base, the J end by 5 bases, with 8 bases between. Germline values: CDR1 WNHNN, CDR2 SYGVQD (reference sequence). This CDR3 is built from 13 residues. CDR3 protein: CASSEFTRETQYF. CDR3 DNA: TGCGCCAGCAGTGAGTTTACGAGGGAGACCCAGTACTTC.

The J gene is TRBJ1-1, the V gene TRBV30, with D hard to call. The CDR3 totals 11 residues. Trimming removed 6 bases from V and 3 bases from J, with 8 bases in between. From germline, CDR1 is GTSNPN and CDR2 SVGIG (reference sequence). The CDR3 is CACAGDTEAFF. The CDR3, as DNA: TGTGCCTGTGCCGGGGACACTGAAGCTTTCTTT. Filled out from reference TRBV30 and TRBJ1-1, the complete variable domain reads SQTIHQWPATLVQPVGSPLSLECTVEGTSNPNLYWYRQAAGRGLQLLFYSVGIGQISSEVPQNLSASRPQDRQFILSSKKLLLSDSGFYLCACAGDTEAFFGQGTRLTVV.

This chain connects TRBV14 to TRBJ1-3, with D unclear. The CDR3 loop spans 13 amino acids. The germline V gene encodes CDR1 SGHDN and CDR2 FVKESK. The V end lost 0 bases, the J end lost 9 bases, and 9 bases lay between the germline ends. The CDR3 region has the DNA TGTGCCAGCAGCCAAGATATAAGCGTCACCATATATTTT. Residues: CASSQDISVTIYF.

This sequence joins TRBV7-9 and TRBJ2-3; 14 positions agree with TRBD2. Trimming took 7 bases from V and 2 from J; bases not matched to a gene: 8. The CDR3 runs 17 residues. The V gene's germline CDR1 is SEHNR and CDR2 FQNEAQ (reference sequence). CDR3 bases: TGTGCCAGCAACTTTAGGACTAGCGGGAGGTCCACAGATACGCAGTATTTT. It codes for CASNFRTSGRSTDTQYF. The entire variable domain, with the rest obtained from reference TRBV7-9 and TRBJ2-3, is as follows: DTGVSQNPRHKITKRGQNVTFRCDPISEHNRLYWYRQTLGQGPEFLTYFQNEAQLEKSRLLSDRFSAERPKGSFSTLEIQRTEQGDSAMYLCASNFRTSGRSTDTQYFGPGTRLTVL.

About this clone itself: In the same sample, other DNA sequences code for this CDR3. This rearrangement joins TRBV5-1 to TRBJ2-7; D is perhaps TRBD2 (5 bases). This CDR3 is 14 amino acids long. Germline lookup yields CDR1 SGHRS and CDR2 YFSETQ. Trimming left V 0 bases short and J 0 bases short, with 7 bases between. The CDR3 coding sequence is TGCGCCAGCAGCTTGGTTGCGGGCTCCTACGAGCAGTACTTC. This codes for CASSLVAGSYEQYF.

The rearrangement joins TRBV6-1 to TRBJ1-1; D not resolved. The ends were cut back, 8 bases at V and 3 bases at J, with 13 bases in the middle. The germline CDR1 and CDR2 sequences are MNHNS and SASEGT. The CDR3 runs to 13 residues. CDR3 bases: TGTGCCAGCTCCCCGGAGTGGGACACTGAAGCTTTCTTT. This encodes CASSPEWDTEAFF.

The rearrangement links TRBV2 to TRBJ2-3; 10 bases are a match to TRBD1. Per germline, CDR1 SNHLY and CDR2 FYNNEI. Unmatched junction bases numbered 6, after V lost 5 bases and J lost 4 bases. The CDR3 loop spans 15 amino acids. The CDR3 region is CASSLDRGRSDTQYF. The CDR3 DNA sequence: TGTGCCAGCAGTCTTGACAGGGGGCGATCAGATACGCAGTATTTT. Drawing the rest from reference TRBV2 and TRBJ2-3, the complete variable domain is EPEVTQTPSHQVTQMGQEVILRCVPISNHLYFYWYRQILGQKVEFLVSFYNNEISEKSEIFDDQFSVERPDGSNFTLKIRSTKLEDSAMYFCASSLDRGRSDTQYFGPGTRLTVL.

This chain uses TRBV27 with TRBJ2-2; 7 nucleotides line up with TRBD2. Losses at the gene ends were 5 bases for V and 6 bases for J; bases not matched to a gene: 9. The CDR3 loop spans 15 amino acids. Germline CDR1 MNHEY, CDR2 SMNVEV (reference sequence). The CDR3 spells CASSHRDGRPGELFF. The CDR3 region has the DNA TGTGCCAGCAGTCACCGGGACGGGAGGCCCGGGGAGCTGTTTTTT.

The chain uses TRBV7-9 and TRBJ2-7; TRBD2 agrees at 13 bases. The CDR3 length is 16 residues. Looked up from germline, CDR1 is SEHNR and CDR2 is FQNEAQ (reference sequence). V gave up 4 bases and J gave up 4 bases; unmatched junction bases: 7. The CDR3 reads CASSSQTSGRGYEQYF. The CDR3 nucleotides are TGTGCCAGCAGCTCCCAAACTAGCGGGAGGGGGTACGAGCAGTACTTC. Full variable domain (remainder filled in from reference TRBV7-9 and TRBJ2-7): DTGVSQNPRHKITKRGQNVTFRCDPISEHNRLYWYRQTLGQGPEFLTYFQNEAQLEKSRLLSDRFSAERPKGSFSTLEIQRTEQGDSAMYLCASSSQTSGRGYEQYFGPGTRLTVT.

For this clone: Other nucleotide sequences from this sample produce the same CDR3. This chain uses TRBV18 with TRBJ1-1, with no clear D. Deletions cut 3 bases from V and 0 bases from J, with 5 bases between. Germline V gene lookup returns CDR1 KGHSH and CDR2 LQKENI. The CDR3 has 13 amino acids. The CDR3 protein is CASSPKMNTEAFF. The CDR3 region has the DNA TGTGCCAGCTCACCCAAGATGAACACTGAAGCTTTCTTT. Looking up the rest from reference TRBV18 and TRBJ1-1 gives the full variable domain: NAGVMQNPRHLVRRRGQEARLRCSPMKGHSHVYWYRQLPEEGLKFMVYLQKENIIDESGMPKERFSAEFPKEGPSILRIQQVVRGDSAAYFCASSPKMNTEAFFGQGTRLTVV.